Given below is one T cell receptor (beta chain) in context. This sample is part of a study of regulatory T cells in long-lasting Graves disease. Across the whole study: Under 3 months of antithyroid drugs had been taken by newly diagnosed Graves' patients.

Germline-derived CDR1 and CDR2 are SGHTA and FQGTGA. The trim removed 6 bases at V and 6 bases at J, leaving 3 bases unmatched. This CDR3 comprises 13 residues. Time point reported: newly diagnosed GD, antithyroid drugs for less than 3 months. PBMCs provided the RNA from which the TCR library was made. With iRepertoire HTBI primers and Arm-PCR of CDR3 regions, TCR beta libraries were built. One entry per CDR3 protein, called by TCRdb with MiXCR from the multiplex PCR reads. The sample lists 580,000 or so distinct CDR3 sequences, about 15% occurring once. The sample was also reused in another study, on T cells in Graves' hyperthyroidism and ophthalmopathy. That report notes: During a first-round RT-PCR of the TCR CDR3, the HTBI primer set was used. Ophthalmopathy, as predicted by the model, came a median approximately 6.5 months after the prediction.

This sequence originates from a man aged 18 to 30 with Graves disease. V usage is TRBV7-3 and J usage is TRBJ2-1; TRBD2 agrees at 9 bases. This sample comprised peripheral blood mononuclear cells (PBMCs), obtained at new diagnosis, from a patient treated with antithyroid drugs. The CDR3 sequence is CASRFSGSNEQFF. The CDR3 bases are TGTGCCAGCAGGTTTAGCGGGAGCAATGAGCAGTTCTTC.